Here is one T cell receptor beta chain with its context. The antigen is not known. The sample comes from a study of cytomegalovirus exposure and HLA in healthy donors. Germline V CDR1 and CDR2: SEHNR, FQNEAQ (reference sequence). This CDR3 region has 15 residues. Trimming cost V 4 bases and J 1 base; bases outside gene matches: 5. Some clones are missing from TCRdb's copy, which holds only in-frame ones; the method was immunoSEQ multiplex PCR. The sample comprises some 170,000 clones, about 86% of which are singletons, and roughly 1.5% rests with the top ten. Study-level results: Both high specificity and high sensitivity reportedly marked the classifier's diagnosis of cytomegalovirus status.

The clonotype originates from a woman aged 25 to 39 in good health and CMV-seronegative. The V gene is TRBV7-9, the J gene TRBJ2-3; 7 bases agree with TRBD2. Sequenced input: PBMCs. CDR3: CASSSSAGGTDTQYF. The CDR3 DNA sequence: TGTGCCAGCAGCTCCTCTGCGGGGGGCACAGATACGCAGTATTTT.